The clone carrying this T cell receptor beta chain was seen at least ten times. The entry originates in a study of Graves' ophthalmopathy and Graves' hyperthyroidism. From germline, CDR1 is MNHEY and CDR2 SMNVEV (reference sequence). The CDR3 is 13 residues long. The trim removed 4 bases at V and 4 bases at J, leaving 2 bases unmatched. As the template, RNA transcripts were used to amplify TCR beta CDR3 regions. Second-round multiplex PCR came after first-round RT-PCR with HTBI primers. TCRdb called the multiplex PCR reads again in MiXCR, with one record for every CDR3 protein. The sample lists about 380,000 distinct CDR3 sequences; less than 20% were seen once.

The clonotype originates from a woman between 18 and 30 years old with stable Graves' hyperthyroidism. Sequenced sample: peripheral blood. The chain links TRBV27 to TRBJ1-2; TRBD1 matches 8 bases. CDR3 sequence (DNA): TGTGCCAGCAGTTGGGGGACAGGCTATGGCTACACCTTC. Translation gives CASSWGTGYGYTF.